These 19 T cell receptor beta chains share one sample of origin, sequenced in a study of T cell clonotyping in hematopoietic cell transplantation. Repertoires were generated with immunoSEQ multiplex PCR, while TCRdb's copy carries only in-frame clones and drops some. The sample lists 25,000 to 30,000 clones; roughly 84% were seen once. Time point here: recipient sample about 28 days before transplant, after cytoreduction. Sequences were derived from peripheral blood mononuclear cells, sampled before stem cell transplant. All receptors come from a man aged 35 to 55 with acute myeloid leukemia. Some clones in this sample may be carry-over from other donors' samples.

The chain has TRBV11-2 and TRBJ2-7; a weak D match, TRBD2 (7 bases). Germline V gene sequence: CDR1 SGHAT, CDR2 FQNNGV. This CDR3 region has 16 residues. Trimming cost V 1 base and J 3 bases, with 16 bases left between them. The CDR3 nucleotides are TGTGCCAGCAGCTTAGGGGGCGGGGGCCCTTTCTACGAGCAGTACTTC. Amino acids: CASSLGGGGPFYEQYF.

This rearrangement joins TRBV5-4 to TRBJ2-2, with 8 nucleotides matching TRBD1. Germline V gives CDR1 SGHNT, CDR2 YYREEE (reference sequence). The CDR3 is made up of 14 amino acids. Trimming took 3 bases from V and 7 from J; bases not matched to a gene: 5. The CDR3 spells CASSYQGADGELFF. CDR3 bases: TGTGCCAGCAGCTACCAGGGGGCTGACGGGGAGCTGTTTTTT.

The chain combines TRBV7-8 with TRBJ2-7, with 9 positions matching TRBD1. The CDR3 totals 14 residues. V was clipped by 4 bases and J by 6 bases; unmatched bases: 7. The germline V gene encodes CDR1 SGHVS and CDR2 FQNEAQ. The CDR3 nucleotides read TGTGCCAGCAGCTCCGGGACAGGGCCTCTCGAGCAGTACTTC. This sequence encodes CASSSGTGPLEQYF.

Only a few counts were recorded for this clone. V usage is TRBV9 and J usage is TRBJ2-3; a possible D gene is TRBD2 (7 bases). Per germline, CDR1 SGDLS and CDR2 YYNGEE. The CDR3 runs 15 residues. The V end lost 1 base, the J end lost 5 bases, and 14 bases lay between the germline ends. The CDR3 here is CASSVRGGALDTQYF. DNA of the CDR3: TGTGCCAGCAGCGTAAGGGGGGGGGCCCTAGATACGCAGTATTTT.

The chain recombines TRBV28 with TRBJ2-2; TRBD2 agrees at 8 bases. The germline CDR1 and CDR2 sequences are MDHEN and SYDVKM. V lost 6 bases and J lost 2; bases outside the gene matches: 5. The length of the CDR3 is 15 residues. CDR3 in DNA: TGTGCCAGCAGACCCGGACTAGCAAACACCGGGGAGCTGTTTTTT. Protein sequence: CASRPGLANTGELFF.

With respect to this clone: Its ends do not fully match the called genes, so a read error is possible. V usage is TRBV29-1 and J usage is TRBJ2-2, with D perhaps matching TRBD1 (6 bases). CDR3 length: 15 residues. Germline V gene data show CDR1 as SQVTM and CDR2 as ANQGSEA. The CDR3 region is CSVEARGSSTGELFF. The CDR3 nucleotides read TGCAGCGTGGAAGCGAGGGGGTCGAGCACCGGGGAGCTGTTTTTT.

The CDR3: CASSLTRIGGSTEAFF. The CDR3 nucleotides read TGTGCCAGCAGCTTGACGCGGATCGGAGGTAGCACTGAAGCTTTCTTT. The rearrangement uses TRBV5-8 and TRBJ1-1; D remains unclear. The CDR3 runs 16 residues. The V gene's germline CDR1 is SGHTS and CDR2 YDEGEE. V lost 1 base to trimming and J lost 4 bases, with 17 bases between them.

This chain connects TRBV9 to TRBJ2-1; TRBD1 might be the D (7 bases). The CDR3 totals 14 residues. With 10 bases removed from V and 6 bases from J, the gap between germline ends came to 20 bases. Germline V gives CDR1 SGDLS, CDR2 YYNGEE. CDR3 region: CAGTVNKGGNEQFF. In DNA form, the CDR3 reads TGTGCCGGGACAGTTAATAAGGGGGGCAATGAGCAGTTCTTC.

This clone was recorded a few times. The chain uses TRBV4-2 and TRBJ2-7; D unresolved. V lost 0 bases and J 2 bases, leaving 14 bases between the germline ends. This CDR3 is 16 amino acids long. Germline loops: CDR1 LGHNA, CDR2 YNFKEQ. The CDR3 DNA follows: TGTGCCAGCAGCCAAGAACATGTGGGTACCCCCTACGAGCAGTACTTC. Amino acid sequence: CASSQEHVGTPYEQYF.

V usage is TRBV6-1 and J usage is TRBJ1-1, with D possibly matching TRBD1 (5 bases). Deletions cut 6 bases from V and 1 base from J, with 9 bases between. CDR1 and CDR2 from the germline V gene are MNHNS and SASEGT. This CDR3 is 13 amino acids long. The CDR3 nucleotides are TGTGCCAGCAGACAGGTGGAGAACACTGAAGCTTTCTTT. Protein: CASRQVENTEAFF.

CDR3 residues: CASSLALAAGYNEQFF. In DNA form, the CDR3 reads TGTGCCAGCAGCTTAGCACTAGCGGCTGGCTACAATGAGCAGTTCTTC. The chain joins TRBV7-6 to TRBJ2-1, with 8 bases fitting TRBD2. The germline CDR1 and CDR2 sequences are SGHVS and FNYEAQ. CDR3 size: 16 residues. V gave up 0 bases and J gave up 3 bases; unmatched junction bases: 4.

This clone occurred a few times. The chain joins TRBV19 to TRBJ1-1, with 8 bases matching TRBD1. The CDR3 covers 13 residues. CDR1 and CDR2 from the germline V gene are LNHDA and SQIVND (reference sequence). J gave up 7 bases and V 8 bases, and 9 bases lay outside the gene matches. CDR3 in amino acids: CASAPDRGDEAFF. The CDR3 region has the DNA TGTGCCAGTGCTCCCGACAGGGGAGATGAAGCTTTCTTT. Supplemented by reference TRBV19 and TRBJ1-1, the full variable domain reads DGGITQSPKYLFRKEGQNVTLSCEQNLNHDAMYWYRQDPGQGLRLIYYSQIVNDFQKGDIAEGYSVSREKKESFPLTVTSAQKNPTAFYLCASAPDRGDEAFFGQGTRLTVV.

The chain joins TRBV2 to TRBJ2-1; 8 bases are shared with TRBD2. The V gene end was trimmed by 10 bases and the J gene end by 7 bases; junction bases not matched to a gene: 12. Germline loops: CDR1 SNHLY, CDR2 FYNNEI. The CDR3 runs 14 residues. CDR3 DNA sequence: TGTGCCATCAACCTTAGCGGGGTAGGAAATGAGCAGTTCTTC. Encoded protein: CAINLSGVGNEQFF.

Only one count was recorded for this clone. In nucleotides, the CDR3 is TGTGCCAGCAGCTTATCTGTCTCTGGAAACACCATATATTTT. Amino acids: CASSLSVSGNTIYF. This chain joins TRBV7-9 and TRBJ1-3; D gene ambiguous. Germline V gives CDR1 SEHNR, CDR2 FQNEAQ (reference sequence). V lost 2 bases and J 0 bases, leaving 5 bases between the germline ends. This CDR3 contains 14 residues. Drawing the rest from reference TRBV7-9 and TRBJ1-3, the complete variable domain is DTGVSQNPRHKITKRGQNVTFRCDPISEHNRLYWYRQTLGQGPEFLTYFQNEAQLEKSRLLSDRFSAERPKGSFSTLEIQRTEQGDSAMYLCASSLSVSGNTIYFGEGSWLTVV.

This clone is labeled as medium-sized. The CDR3 nucleotides are TGCGCCAGCAGCTTAGGTGGGTTCGGTAATTCACCCCTCCACTTT. Its protein product is CASSLGGFGNSPLHF. V usage is TRBV5-1 and J usage is TRBJ1-6; D is unclear. The V end was cut by 2 bases, the J end by 6 bases, with 12 bases between. Germline CDR1 and CDR2: SGHRS and YFSETQ. The CDR3 runs to 15 residues.

The chain links TRBV11-3 to TRBJ2-7; no firm D call. Per germline, CDR1 SGHNT and CDR2 YENEEA. The V gene lost 5 bases and the J gene lost 3 bases, with 8 bases spanning the gap. There are 12 residues in the CDR3. As DNA, the CDR3 is TGTGCCAGCAGCACGGTTATCTACGAGCAGTACTTC. Translated: CASSTVIYEQYF. The full variable domain, in which reference TRBV11-3 and TRBJ2-7 provide the parts outside the CDR3, is EAGVVQSPRYKIIEKKQPVAFWCNPISGHNTLYWYLQNLGQGPELLIRYENEEAVDDSQLPKDRFSAERLKGVDSTLKIQPAELGDSAVYLCASSTVIYEQYFGPGTRLTVT.

The chain combines TRBV11-3 with TRBJ2-1; no clear D gene. The V gene lost 2 bases and the J gene lost 8 bases, with 7 bases spanning the gap. The germline CDR1 and CDR2 sequences are SGHNT and YENEEA. This CDR3 contains 12 residues. CDR3 loop: CASSLLSHEQFF. The CDR3 DNA reads as TGTGCCAGCAGCTTATTATCCCATGAGCAGTTCTTC.

This clone occurred once. The gene calls are TRBV2 and TRBJ1-5; 8 bases match TRBD1. The trim removed 6 bases at V and 5 bases at J, leaving 9 bases unmatched. Germline CDR1 and CDR2: SNHLY and FYNNEI. CDR3 size: 15 residues. The CDR3 loop is CASSAGQVTYQPQHF. For the CDR3, the DNA is TGTGCCAGCAGCGCGGGACAGGTTACTTATCAGCCCCAGCATTTT.

This clone was seen a single time. The V gene is TRBV19, the J gene TRBJ2-7; no reliable D call. Trimming took off 5 bases at V and 3 bases at J, with 8 bases between the two ends. In germline, CDR1 is LNHDA, CDR2 SQIVND (reference sequence). This CDR3 contains 12 residues. The CDR3, as DNA: TGTGCCAGTAGTCTGTGGGGCTACGAGCAGTACTTC. Protein: CASSLWGYEQYF.